This T cell receptor beta chain was found in a study of cytomegalovirus exposure and HLA in healthy donors (dated by TCRdb to 2017 to 2019). Turning to the overall study: An earlier analysis of approximately 640 of the donors reported 276 Gb of sequence data and 100 million to 130 million unique TCR beta sequences from about 179 million T cells. The number of typed donors differed by locus: about 620-640 for A, B, C, DRB1 and DQB1; 500 to 550 for DQA1; some 610 for DPA1; and approximately 450 for DPB1. A later genetic analysis took genome-wide SNP genotypes for about three fifths of the roughly 700 donors and used that subset as a discovery cohort. A separate validation cohort of roughly 130 different subjects was used in addition to the approximately 700-subject first cohort. Rather than drawing on any new phenotypic data, the later analysis identified candidate immune exposures from TCR beta sequences and the way those sequences occurred across donors. Across approximately 400 genotyped donors of the cohort, an average of about 240,000 unique TCR beta nucleotide sequences per donor were sequenced, and roughly 17% of those sequences were non-productive. An earlier analysis of around 640 of the donors used high-throughput TCR beta sequencing to judge whether each TCR beta V gene segment behaved as functional or pseudogenic. HLA typing covered class I and class II loci at four-digit resolution. Donor age, sex, ethnicity and CMV serostatus were compiled alongside the repertoire data. The aim of the study was to test whether cataloging public T cell receptors could identify signatures of past pathogen exposure. Roughly five DR-DQ haplotypes were handled as single units for association and clustering, since linkage in the cohort was strong. In a later analysis, previously published TCR beta repertoires from 550 to 700 donors were re-analyzed and high-resolution HLA genotyping was added so that TCR occurrence patterns could be studied. An early release covering over 500 HLA-typed donors comprised about 320 gigabases of sequencing data and 85 million to 100 million unique TCR sequences. High-throughput TCR immunosequencing, statistical association of individual TCRs with disease status, and machine learning were combined to predict cytomegalovirus infection status. The T cell repertoires of around 670 subjects were profiled by immunosequencing and related to cytomegalovirus serostatus. All discovery cohort repertoires had been generated on a single sequencing platform. Among the roughly 400 genotyped donors, about 83% belonged to the genetic ancestry cluster associated with self-reported Caucasian donors.

The CDR3 goes from the cysteine to the phenylalanine over 16 residues. The CDR3 DNA has 48 bases and is translated from base 1. Libraries came from the immunoSEQ multiplex PCR assay. The multiplex PCR relied on a mix of 60 forward primers for TCR Vbeta segments and 13 reverse primers for TCR Jbeta segments. Amplification of the CDR3 region of rearranged TCR beta genes was performed with a multiplex PCR assay on genomic DNA. The amplified TCR beta libraries were sequenced on the Illumina HiSeq System as 87-base-pair reads. Regarding the original processing steps: A later analysis tallied about 77 million unique TCR beta chains across the 666 repertoires, and approximately 11 million of those chains were shared by two or more donors. Raw reads were error-corrected and collapsed into unique sequences by a nearest-neighbor algorithm in which closely related sequences were merged to remove PCR and sequencing errors. V, D and J gene segments were assigned by aligning CDR3 sequences to IMGT reference sequences. Each retained sequence needed at least a six-nucleotide match to both a V gene segment and a J gene segment. A rearrangement was called productive if the CDR3 had no stop codons and remained in frame with V and J, and every other rearrangement was called non-productive. CDR3 was defined by IMGT convention, running from the second conserved V-encoded cysteine to the conserved J-encoded phenylalanine. In an earlier analysis of some 550 of the donors, sequences lacking an unambiguous match to a single V gene segment were excluded. In an earlier analysis of a few hundred of the donors, V segments were called functional above 56.7% productive rearrangements and were called segregating when the between-donor standard deviation exceeded 5%. A statistical classification framework was built for diagnosing cytomegalovirus status from the catalog of TCR beta chain sequences. In a later analysis, TCR nucleotide sequences were compared against IMGT/GENE-DB human TR gene sequences so that V and J genes could be assigned. Using the TCRdist pipeline, a later analysis assigned CDR3 sequences along with most-parsimonious VDJ recombination scenarios. In a later analysis, each TCR beta chain was defined by its CDR3 amino acid sequence together with its V-gene family, and reads lacking a unique V-gene family were excluded. A later analysis removed 592 highly shared, low-generation-probability nucleotide sequences to deal with suspected cross-contamination and a sequencing artifact. For each public chain, a later analysis derived a clonal expansion index from normalized ranks of inferred template counts within each repertoire. A later analysis computed generation probabilities with a VDJ recombination model fitted to out-of-frame rearrangements, and checked the results against IGoR. Hypergeometric tests were used in a later analysis to score TCR-TCR, TCR-HLA and TCR-CMV co-occurrence, with a repertoire-size bias correction applied to the TCR pairs. To estimate false discovery rates, a later analysis permuted the HLA or CMV assignments 20 times. In a later analysis, co-occurring TCRs were grouped with DBSCAN, and TCRdist sequence similarity was added when clustering was performed within HLA-allele-positive subsets. For co-occurrence clustering, repertoires with fewer than 30,000 or more than 120,000 public chains were excluded, along with five or six repertoires with anomalous nucleotide sharing. Held by TCRdb, this immuneACCESS table contains in-frame sequences only and omits some clones. Under half of the omission traces to an unresolved V gene where checked; the cause of the rest is unknown. V and J calls and clone size are given by that table; D and trimming were obtained from the DNA. In this sample the table shows more than 150,000 clones, around 80% of which occur a single time. Together, the top ten hold roughly 6.7% of the sample.

Overall study results and their limits: Roughly uniform sequencing depth across donors was assumed in presence/absence analyses, although this assumption may not hold. In an earlier analysis of some 540 of the donors, most TCR beta V segments appeared in productive rearrangements about 90% or about 30% of the time, broadly matching IMGT annotations. Because counts were too low, more than 15 rarely observed V segments, including chromosome 9 orphons, were left out of the earlier analysis of about 620 of the donors. Assigning TCR associations to individual alleles was difficult when HLA alleles, especially DR and DQ, strongly co-occurred. Several of the top co-occurrence clusters appeared to be linked to parvovirus B19, influenza, CMV and Epstein-Barr virus, according to a later analysis. In a later analysis, HLA-associated TCR beta chains were found to be more clonally expanded and to have lower generation probabilities than equally common non-associated chains. The authors suggested that the approach could potentially be generalized to other disease states and immunological phenotypes. According to a later genetic analysis, donors in an Asian-associated ancestry cluster had fewer N-insertions in productive TCRs than the approximately 630-donor mean. V-gene and J-gene trimming of TCR beta chains was associated with a missense DCLRE1C variant in a later genetic analysis, and the association was replicated in an independent cohort. A few of the identified cytomegalovirus-associated TCR beta chains were confirmed in vitro to be specific for cytomegalovirus antigens. The only immune exposure information available for the cohort was CMV serostatus. The sequencing pipeline was judged likely to have produced a cluster of highly shared sequence variants as a technical artifact. Because some donors lacked HLA typing at each locus, the association tests relied only on the typed subset. The study listed 164 TCR beta chains as associated with cytomegalovirus. The 87-base-pair reads could not distinguish some IMGT-functional V segments, including TRBV6-2 and TRBV6-3, so those segments were excluded. In both the original and validation cohorts, the classifier was reported to diagnose cytomegalovirus status with high specificity and sensitivity. The cohort was sequenced for TCR beta chains only, and without alpha or paired-chain data the features that could be detected were limited. A further reported finding was that TCR beta sequences accurately predicted the HLA-A and HLA-B alleles for most subjects in the first cohort. At a false discovery rate of 0.05, a later analysis linked under 20,000 TCR beta sequences to specific HLA alleles. In a later analysis, most CMV-associated TCR beta chains were found to appear HLA-restricted, with HLA associations seemingly driven largely by CMV exposure. According to a later analysis, TCR association rates differed among HLA loci, with DRB1 alleles showing the most associated TCRs and HLA-C alleles showing the fewest. Correlated functional status among segregating V segments might be attributable to linkage disequilibrium, but an unknown experimental factor could not be ruled out. Most TCR sequences were observed very rarely across donors, whereas some public TCRs were present in many individuals.

In total, fewer than 750 healthy bone marrow donors made up the cohort. Cohort members were all nominally healthy when sampled, although unrecorded immune exposures were likely present. The donor tested CMV seropositive, placing the donor among the 250 to 300 seropositive members of the cohort. Each donor provided a peripheral blood sample, and peripheral blood mononuclear cells were used for TCR beta sequencing. Genomic DNA was extracted from the blood cell samples with the Qiagen DNeasy Blood Extraction Kit. As to this clone: What this receptor recognizes is not known. No base quality information exists; no much larger clone differs at one position.

The TCR was taken from a man in his forties in good health and CMV-seropositive. Sequencing was carried out using PBMCs. The chain employs TRBV21-1 and TRBJ2-5; the table's D call, TRBD1, has no DNA check behind it. TRBV21-1 is an annotated pseudogene. CDR3 region: CASSKYSGQGKETQYF. The nucleotides read TGTGCCAGCAGCAAATATTCGGGACAGGGAAAAGAGACCCAGTACTTC.